Below, 24 T cell receptor beta chains from the same sample are listed, as sequenced in a study of blood T cell repertoires in COVID-19. Some clones are missing from TCRdb's copy, which holds only in-frame ones; the method was immunoSEQ multiplex PCR. This table has some 270,000 clones, roughly 90% appearing once. Sequenced input: peripheral blood. These receptors all stem from a man aged 25-40 years with acute or convalescent COVID-19.

The chain couples TRBV28 to TRBJ2-7; D is uncertain. This CDR3 has 12 residues. Trimming removed 1 base from V and 9 bases from J, with 10 bases in between. Germline-derived CDR1 and CDR2 are MDHEN and SYDVKM. This CDR3 reads CASSLSVFGQYF. The CDR3 coding sequence is TGTGCCAGCAGTTTATCGGTTTTTGGGCAGTACTTC.

The rearrangement links TRBV25-1 to TRBJ1-5; 10 bases agree with TRBD1. With 3 bases clipped from V and 6 bases from J, the junction kept 11 bases outside the gene matches. CDR3 length equals 17 residues. CDR1 and CDR2 (germline): MGHDK, SYGVNS. The CDR3 bases are TGTGCCAGCAGTGACCTCCGGGACAGGGGTAGGAGTCAGCCCCAGCATTTT. Residues: CASSDLRDRGRSQPQHF.

V usage is TRBV5-6 and J usage is TRBJ2-2; D is perhaps TRBD1 (5 bases). The CDR3 loop spans 13 amino acids. Germline V CDR1 and CDR2: SGHDT, YYEEEE. Deletions cut 4 bases from V and 2 bases from J, with 6 bases between. The CDR3, as DNA: TGTGCCAGCAGCAGGGGTAACACCGGGGAGCTGTTTTTT. It encodes CASSRGNTGELFF.

The chain employs TRBV9 and TRBJ1-5, with D possibly TRBD1 on 6 matching bases. This CDR3 spans 16 amino acids. In germline, CDR1 is SGDLS, CDR2 YYNGEE. Trimming left V 4 bases short and J 2 bases short, with 16 bases between. The CDR3 here is CASSPHGGAGNQPQHF. DNA for the CDR3: TGTGCCAGCAGCCCTCATGGGGGGGCGGGCAATCAGCCCCAGCATTTT.

This clone has a single count. The V call is TRBV18, the J call TRBJ2-7; 9 bases align to TRBD1. The germline V gene has CDR1 KGHSH and CDR2 LQKENI. This CDR3 is built from 15 residues. The V and J ends lost 3 bases and 4 bases, in that order; junction bases with no gene match: 7. CDR3 residues: CASSPGTGRVYEQYF. CDR3 bases: TGTGCCAGCTCACCGGGGACAGGGAGGGTATACGAGCAGTACTTC.

The J gene is TRBJ1-5, the V gene TRBV5-5; TRBD1 agrees at 8 bases. The germline CDR1 and CDR2 sequences are SGHKS and YYEKEE (reference sequence). The J segment lost 1 base and the V segment lost 2 bases, leaving 5 bases of the junction unmatched. CDR3 size: 16 residues. For the CDR3, the DNA is TGTGCCAGCAGCTTTCGTGACAGGGGAAGCAATCAGCCCCAGCATTTT. It translates to CASSFRDRGSNQPQHF.

The rearrangement links TRBV2 to TRBJ2-1; TRBD1 aligns across 7 bases. Unmatched junction bases numbered 7, after V lost 6 bases and J lost 2 bases. The germline V gene encodes CDR1 SNHLY and CDR2 FYNNEI. This CDR3 contains 15 residues. This CDR3 reads CASRIARGTYNEQFF. The CDR3 DNA reads as TGTGCCAGCAGAATTGCCAGGGGGACCTACAATGAGCAGTTCTTC.

The rearrangement links TRBV28 to TRBJ2-3; TRBD1 matches at 9 bases. With V trimmed by 5 bases and J by 8 bases, 17 bases remained unmatched. The CDR3 has 17 residues. Germline-derived CDR1 and CDR2 are MDHEN and SYDVKM. The CDR3 reads CASSPFPQGASRVTQYF. The CDR3 DNA reads as TGTGCCAGCAGTCCCTTTCCACAGGGGGCATCCCGAGTTACGCAGTATTTT.

This chain uses TRBV6-5 with TRBJ1-1; D is possibly TRBD1 (5 bases). Germline assignment: CDR1 MNHEY and CDR2 SVGAGI. Trimming shortened V by 1 base and J by 1 base, and 10 bases separated the two germline ends. The CDR3 is made up of 15 amino acids. The CDR3 DNA reads as TGTGCCAGCAGTTACTTTTCTCAGGGGAACACTGAAGCTTTCTTT. Encoded protein: CASSYFSQGNTEAFF.

The rearrangement uses TRBV7-3 and TRBJ2-5; D possibly corresponds to TRBD1 (5 bases). Per the germline V gene, CDR1 is SGHTA and CDR2 is FQGTGA. V was clipped by 1 base and J by 4 bases, with 16 bases between them. The CDR3 sequence is 16 residues long. The CDR3 DNA sequence: TGTGCCAGCAGCTTAAGGGGCCCAGACCCAAGAGAGACCCAGTACTTC. It codes for CASSLRGPDPRETQYF.

V gene TRBV15 combines with J gene TRBJ2-1; TRBD2 is a possible D gene (5 bases). Germline V gives CDR1 LNHNV, CDR2 YYDKDF (reference sequence). The germline V and J ends were trimmed by 0 bases and 10 bases, with 10 bases remaining between them. The CDR3 length is 13 residues. The CDR3 is CATSRDGVGEQFF. The CDR3 nucleotides are TGTGCCACCAGCAGAGACGGGGTGGGGGAGCAGTTCTTC. The full variable domain, its missing parts supplied by reference TRBV15 and TRBJ2-1, is DAMVIQNPRYQVTQFGKPVTLSCSQTLNHNVMYWYQQKSSQAPKLLFHYYDKDFNNEADTPDNFQSRRPNTSFCFLDIRSPGLGDTAMYLCATSRDGVGEQFFGPGTRLTVL.

The chain recombines TRBV30 with TRBJ1-6, with D hard to call. V was pared by 5 bases and J by 9 bases, with 17 bases between. This CDR3 is 14 amino acids long. Germline CDR1 reads GTSNPN; CDR2 reads SVGIG (reference sequence). The CDR3 bases are TGTGCCTGGGGAGATCCCCGATCGGGTTCACCCCTCCACTTT. Translation: CAWGDPRSGSPLHF.

V and J are TRBV28 and TRBJ2-1; TRBD1 matches at 7 bases. V shed 6 bases and J 5 bases; nucleotides not matched to a gene: 10. The germline gives CDR1 MDHEN, CDR2 SYDVKM. This CDR3 has 15 residues. The CDR3 nucleotides are TGTGCCAGCAGCCCGACAGGGCCCTTACACAATGAGCAGTTCTTC. This codes for CASSPTGPLHNEQFF. The full variable domain, rest sourced from reference TRBV28 and TRBJ2-1, is DVKVTQSSRYLVKRTGEKVFLECVQDMDHENMFWYRQDPGLGLRLIYFSYDVKMKEKGDIPEGYSVSREKKERFSLILESASTNQTSMYLCASSPTGPLHNEQFFGPGTRLTVL.

This sequence joins TRBV3-1 (or the pseudogene TRBV3-2) and TRBJ1-3, with D hard to call. The V and J ends lost 5 bases and 0 bases respectively, with 8 bases between them. Germline V lookup: CDR1 LGHDT, CDR2 YNNKEL (reference sequence). CDR3 length: 14 amino acids. The DNA for the CDR3 is TGTGCCAGCAGCTTCGGGTCCTCTGGAAACACCATATATTTT. Encoded protein: CASSFGSSGNTIYF.

The genes are TRBV5-4 and TRBJ2-2; D remains ambiguous. The germline V and J ends were trimmed by 0 bases and 0 bases, with 6 bases remaining between them. The CDR3 runs 15 residues. Germline CDR1 SGHNT, CDR2 YYREEE (reference sequence). DNA of the CDR3: TGTGCCAGCAGCTTGGGACAATCGAACACCGGGGAGCTGTTTTTT. Translating it yields CASSLGQSNTGELFF.

This chain uses TRBV27 with TRBJ2-1; D is undetermined. This CDR3 contains 15 residues. Trimming pared 3 bases from V and 0 bases from J, leaving 9 bases between. Germline assignment: CDR1 MNHEY and CDR2 SMNVEV (reference sequence). The CDR3 bases are TGTGCCAGCAGTTTTTCATTTAGCTCCTACAATGAGCAGTTCTTC. Amino acid sequence: CASSFSFSSYNEQFF.

The rearrangement links TRBV3-1 (or the pseudogene TRBV3-2) to TRBJ2-7, with a tentative D call TRBD1 (5 bases). The CDR3 loop spans 12 amino acids. V shed 4 bases and J shed 4 bases, with 8 bases lying between them. Looked up from germline, CDR1 is LGHDT and CDR2 is YNNKEL (reference sequence). CDR3 sequence (DNA): TGTGCCAGCAGCCTCTCAGGGTACGAGCAGTACTTC. Translating gives CASSLSGYEQYF.

V gene TRBV5-1 combines with J gene TRBJ2-3; 15 nucleotides align to TRBD2. The CDR3 spans 17 residues. V dropped 3 bases and J dropped 5; count of bases not matched to a gene: 7. Germline loops: CDR1 SGHRS, CDR2 YFSETQ. CDR3 protein: CASSYGLAGGPKDTQYF. In DNA, the CDR3 is TGCGCCAGCAGCTATGGACTAGCGGGGGGGCCTAAAGATACGCAGTATTTT.

The chain links TRBV5-1 to TRBJ2-1; 7 bases are a match to TRBD1. Germline trimming cut 3 bases from V and 2 bases from J; bases unmatched to any gene: 5. The CDR3 is made up of 15 amino acids. Germline assignment: CDR1 SGHRS and CDR2 YFSETQ. The chain's CDR3 is CASSWGQTTYNEQFF. CDR3 DNA sequence: TGCGCCAGCAGCTGGGGACAGACTACCTACAATGAGCAGTTCTTC.

This clone has just a few counts. The J gene is TRBJ1-6, the V gene TRBV28, with D tentatively TRBD1 (6 bases). Trimming cost V 6 bases and J 7 bases, with 13 bases left between them. Per the germline V gene, CDR1 is MDHEN and CDR2 is SYDVKM. The CDR3 sequence is 14 residues long. The CDR3 DNA is TGTGCCAGCAGCCGGGGGGCGCGGAATTCACCCCTCCACTTT. Translated, it gives CASSRGARNSPLHF.

This clone is a singleton in its sample. The chain employs TRBV6-5 and TRBJ1-2; TRBD1 is a possible D gene (6 bases). Trimming left V 7 bases short and J 0 bases short, with 15 bases between. This CDR3 comprises 15 residues. The germline V gene encodes CDR1 MNHEY and CDR2 SVGAGI. CDR3 sequence reads: CASKPDRQANYGYTF. The CDR3 bases are TGTGCCAGCAAACCCGACAGGCAAGCTAACTATGGCTACACCTTC.

V usage is TRBV30 and J usage is TRBJ1-6; D uncertain. The V gene lost 1 base and the J gene lost 8 bases, with 3 bases spanning the gap. The germline CDR1 and CDR2 sequences are GTSNPN and SVGIG (reference sequence). The CDR3 is 11 residues long. The CDR3 loop is CAWSADSPLHF. CDR3 bases: TGTGCCTGGAGTGCCGATTCACCCCTCCACTTT.

The chain employs TRBV18 and TRBJ1-5, with 9 bases identical to TRBD1. Germline CDR1 and CDR2: KGHSH and LQKENI. Unmatched junction bases numbered 5, after V lost 8 bases and J lost 6 bases. The CDR3 spans 13 residues. The DNA of the CDR3 is TGTGCCAGCCGGACAGGGGAAGGTCAGCCCCAGCATTTT. As protein: CASRTGEGQPQHF. Full variable domain (outside the CDR3, taken from reference TRBV18 and TRBJ1-5): NAGVMQNPRHLVRRRGQEARLRCSPMKGHSHVYWYRQLPEEGLKFMVYLQKENIIDESGMPKERFSAEFPKEGPSILRIQQVVRGDSAAYFCASRTGEGQPQHFGDGTRLSIL.

The chain combines TRBV18 with TRBJ1-1; maybe TRBD1 (6 bases). CDR1 and CDR2 (germline): KGHSH, LQKENI. V was cut by 4 bases and J by 4 bases, with 16 bases left in between. This CDR3 is built from 15 residues. In DNA, the CDR3 is TGTGCCAGCTCACAACAGGGTACAGGTCGCACTGAAGCTTTCTTT. Translating gives CASSQQGTGRTEAFF.